The clone carrying this TCR beta chain has a handful of counts. Assay: immunoSEQ multiplex PCR; the TCRdb copy retains only in-frame clones and omits some. The sample yields about 400,000 clones, about nine tenths seen once. This record comes from a study of cytomegalovirus exposure and HLA in healthy donors. This CDR3 comprises 15 residues. Germline CDR1 and CDR2: MDHEN and SYDVKM. After removal of 3 bases from V and 4 bases from J, the junction contained 6 bases not matched to a gene. This clonotype originated in a woman between 18 and 30 years old in good health and CMV-seronegative. The sample consisted of PBMCs. This chain connects TRBV28 to TRBJ1-2, with 9 nucleotides matching TRBD1. The CDR3 protein is CASSFTQGAGYGYTF. The CDR3 DNA is TGTGCCAGCAGTTTCACACAGGGGGCCGGCTATGGCTACACCTTC.